The 2 T cell receptor beta chains below come from one sample, sequenced in a study of beta chain features in type 1 diabetes. Whole-study findings and limits: All four CD4+ subsets of Type 1 diabetes patients contained TCRB CDR3s that were moderately but significantly shorter.

Expressed TCRB transcripts were sequenced, since all the RNA that had been isolated was reverse transcribed. The data were produced by immunoSEQ multiplex PCR, yet TCRdb's version contains in-frame clones alone and is incomplete. The sample includes over 300,000 clones, 7% to 10% of them seen just once. No antigen has been assigned to these receptors. Sample: central memory CD4+ T cells from blood. The receptor set was obtained from a man under 40 with type 1 diabetes.

This clone was counted only a few times. V is TRBV30 and J is TRBJ1-3, with D perhaps TRBD1 (5 bases). The V gene's germline CDR1 is GTSNPN and CDR2 SVGIG (reference sequence). V lost 3 bases and J 8 bases, leaving 23 bases between the germline ends. The CDR3 runs to 16 residues. CDR3 in amino acids: CAWSDTRIPRGYTIYF. For the CDR3, the DNA is TGTGCCTGGAGCGACACGAGGATACCTAGGGGCTACACCATATATTTT.

This chain uses TRBV29-1 with TRBJ2-7; 9 nucleotides align to TRBD1. The germline CDR1 and CDR2 sequences are SQVTM and ANQGSEA. V was clipped by 7 bases and J by 6 bases; unmatched bases: 10. This CDR3 contains 13 residues. CDR3 residues: CSGSGQGIGEQYF. CDR3 bases: TGCAGCGGGTCCGGACAGGGGATCGGCGAGCAGTACTTC.